The clone carrying this TCR beta chain was detected only a few times. The antigen remains unidentified. These data originate in a study of T cell repertoires in cytomegalovirus infection. Overall study context: An indication of both CMV infection and matching HLA type came from public TCR beta signatures. Study-level results: Identification of carriers of CMV plus the relevant HLA was achieved through cumulative public TCR beta family frequency. In two of eight donors, the top clonotype was HLA-C-restricted CMV-specific.

Each CDR3 protein is one row after TCRdb ran MiXCR on the reads. The repertoire holds about 60,000 distinct CDR3 sequences, with 25% to 40% as singletons. The TCR sequence derives from a human donor in good health (CMV status not recorded). Some clones in this sample may be carry-over from other donors' samples. Sequencing was carried out using PBMCs, sequenced either directly or after in vitro stimulation (not recorded which).

For the CDR3, the DNA is TGTGCCAGCAGCTTAGCGGGACCAAACAATGAGCAGTTCTTC. It encodes CASSLAGPNNEQFF. The genes are TRBV7-6 and TRBJ2-1; either TRBD1 or TRBD2 may supply D (5 bases each). Trimming took off 0 bases at V and 5 bases at J, with 8 bases between the two ends. The CDR3 is 14 amino acids. Germline V CDR1 and CDR2: SGHVS, FNYEAQ.